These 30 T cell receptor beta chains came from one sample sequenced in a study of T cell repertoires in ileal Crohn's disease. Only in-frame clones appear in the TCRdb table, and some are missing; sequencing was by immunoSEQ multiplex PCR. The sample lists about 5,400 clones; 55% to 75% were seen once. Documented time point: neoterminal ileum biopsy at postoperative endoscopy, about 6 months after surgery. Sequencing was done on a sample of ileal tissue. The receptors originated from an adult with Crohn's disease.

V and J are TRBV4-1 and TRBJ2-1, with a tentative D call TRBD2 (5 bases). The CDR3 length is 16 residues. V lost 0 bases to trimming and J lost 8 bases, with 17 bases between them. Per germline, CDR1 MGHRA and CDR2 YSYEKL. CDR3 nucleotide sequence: TGCGCCAGCAGCCAAGAACCCCCGGGGTATGGCTATGAGCAGTTCTTC. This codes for CASSQEPPGYGYEQFF.

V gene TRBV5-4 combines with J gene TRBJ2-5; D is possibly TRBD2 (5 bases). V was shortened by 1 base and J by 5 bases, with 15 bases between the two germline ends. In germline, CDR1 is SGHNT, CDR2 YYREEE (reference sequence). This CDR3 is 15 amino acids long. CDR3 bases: TGTGCCAGCAGCTTGAGGCAGCCGACGGGGGAGACCCAGTACTTC. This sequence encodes CASSLRQPTGETQYF.

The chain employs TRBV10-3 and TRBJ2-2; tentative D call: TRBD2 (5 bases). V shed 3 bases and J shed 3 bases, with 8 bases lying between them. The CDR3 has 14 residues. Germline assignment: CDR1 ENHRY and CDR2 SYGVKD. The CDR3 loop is CAISDGVDTGELFF. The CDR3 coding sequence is TGTGCCATCAGTGACGGGGTCGACACCGGGGAGCTGTTTTTT.

CDR3 DNA sequence: TGTGCCAGCAGTTTACGTATCGGGGAGCTGTTTTTT. Protein: CASSLRIGELFF. The rearrangement uses TRBV7-2 and TRBJ2-2; D uncertain. Germline-derived CDR1 and CDR2 are SGHTA and FQGNSA. V lost 6 bases to trimming and J lost 7 bases, with 9 bases between them. The CDR3 sequence is 12 residues long. Together with reference TRBV7-2 and TRBJ2-2, the CDR3 gives the full variable domain: GAGVSQSPSNKVTEKGKDVELRCDPISGHTALYWYRQSLGQGLEFLIYFQGNSAPDKSGLPSDRFSAERTGGSVSTLTIQRTQQEDSAVYLCASSLRIGELFFGEGSRLTVL.

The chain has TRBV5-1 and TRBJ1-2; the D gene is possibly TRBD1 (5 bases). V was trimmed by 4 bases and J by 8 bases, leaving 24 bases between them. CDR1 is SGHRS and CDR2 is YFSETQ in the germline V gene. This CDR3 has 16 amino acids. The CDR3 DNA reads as TGCGCCAGCAGCGCCTATCTCGGGACGGGGGATAGGGGCTACACCTTC. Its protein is CASSAYLGTGDRGYTF. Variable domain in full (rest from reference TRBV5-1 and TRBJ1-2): KAGVTQTPRYLIKTRGQQVTLSCSPISGHRSVSWYQQTPGQGLQFLFEYFSETQRNKGNFPGRFSGRQFSNSRSEMNVSTLELGDSALYLCASSAYLGTGDRGYTFGSGTRLTVV.

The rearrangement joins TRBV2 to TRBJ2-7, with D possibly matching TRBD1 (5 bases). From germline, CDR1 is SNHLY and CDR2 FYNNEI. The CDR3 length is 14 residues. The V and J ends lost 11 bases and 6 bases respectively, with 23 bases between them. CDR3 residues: CAVEVMPGSVEQYV. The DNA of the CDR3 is TGTGCCGTAGAAGTTATGCCAGGGTCCGTCGAGCAGTACGTC.

CDR3 DNA sequence: TGTGCCAGCAGCATGCTAGCGGGAGCGCATGATACGCAGTATTTT. Translation: CASSMLAGAHDTQYF. V and J are TRBV6-1 and TRBJ2-3; TRBD2 matches 10 bases. This CDR3 has 15 amino acids. V lost 6 bases and J lost 6; bases outside the gene matches: 9. CDR1 is MNHNS and CDR2 is SASEGT in the germline V gene.

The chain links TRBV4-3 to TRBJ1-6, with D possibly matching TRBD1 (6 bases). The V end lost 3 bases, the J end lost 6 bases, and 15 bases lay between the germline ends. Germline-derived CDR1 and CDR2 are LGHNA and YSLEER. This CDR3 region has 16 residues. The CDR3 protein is CASSHPPGTSNSPLHF. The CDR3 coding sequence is TGCGCCAGCAGCCACCCGCCCGGGACATCTAATTCACCCCTCCACTTT.

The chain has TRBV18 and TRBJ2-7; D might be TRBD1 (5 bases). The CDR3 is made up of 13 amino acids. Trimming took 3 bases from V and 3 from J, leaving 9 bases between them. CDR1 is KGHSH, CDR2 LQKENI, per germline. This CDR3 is CASSPSRDYEQYV. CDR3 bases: TGTGCCAGCTCACCGAGCAGGGACTACGAGCAGTACGTC.

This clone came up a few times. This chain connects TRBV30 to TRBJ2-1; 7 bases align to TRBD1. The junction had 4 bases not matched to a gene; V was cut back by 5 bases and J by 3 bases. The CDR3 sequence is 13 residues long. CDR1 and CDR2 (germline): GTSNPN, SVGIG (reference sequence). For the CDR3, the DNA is TGTGCCTGGGTCCGGGACAGCTACAATGAGCAGTTCTTC. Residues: CAWVRDSYNEQFF.

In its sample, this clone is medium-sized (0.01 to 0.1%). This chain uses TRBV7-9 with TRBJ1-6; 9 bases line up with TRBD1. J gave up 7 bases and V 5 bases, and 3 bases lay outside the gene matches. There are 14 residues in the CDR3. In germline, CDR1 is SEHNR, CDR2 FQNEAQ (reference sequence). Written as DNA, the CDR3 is TGTGCCAGCAGCCCGGGACAGGGAAATTCACCCCTCCACTTT. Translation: CASSPGQGNSPLHF.

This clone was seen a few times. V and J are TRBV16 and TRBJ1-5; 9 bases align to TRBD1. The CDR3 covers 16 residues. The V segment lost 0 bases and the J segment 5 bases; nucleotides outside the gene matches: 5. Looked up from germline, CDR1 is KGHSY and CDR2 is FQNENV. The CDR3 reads CASSQSARQGDQPQHF. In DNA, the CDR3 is TGTGCCAGCAGCCAATCGGCCAGACAGGGGGATCAGCCCCAGCATTTT.

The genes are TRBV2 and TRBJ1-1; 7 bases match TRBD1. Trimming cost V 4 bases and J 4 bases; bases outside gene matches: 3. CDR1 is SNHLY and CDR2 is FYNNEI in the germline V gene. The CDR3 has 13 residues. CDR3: CASSVGQPTEAFF. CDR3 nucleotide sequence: TGTGCCAGCAGTGTGGGACAGCCCACTGAAGCTTTCTTT.

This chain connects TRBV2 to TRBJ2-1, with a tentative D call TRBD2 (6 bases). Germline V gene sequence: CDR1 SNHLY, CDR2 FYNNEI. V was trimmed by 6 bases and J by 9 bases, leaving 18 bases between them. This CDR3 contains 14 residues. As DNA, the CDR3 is TGTGCCAGCAGGCGGGACGGCCCCGTTGGTGAGCAGTTCTTC. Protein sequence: CASRRDGPVGEQFF.

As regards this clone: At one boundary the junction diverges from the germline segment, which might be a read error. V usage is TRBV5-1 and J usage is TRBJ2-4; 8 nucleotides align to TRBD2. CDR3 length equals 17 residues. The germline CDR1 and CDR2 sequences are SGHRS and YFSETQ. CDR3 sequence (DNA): TGTGCCAGCAGCTTGTCCGGCGGGGGGATAGCCAAAAACATTCAGTACTTC. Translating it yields CASSLSGGGIAKNIQYF.

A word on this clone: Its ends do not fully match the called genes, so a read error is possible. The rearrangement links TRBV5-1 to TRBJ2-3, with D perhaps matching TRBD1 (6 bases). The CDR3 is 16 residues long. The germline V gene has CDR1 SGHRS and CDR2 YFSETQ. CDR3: CASSLAWLLQGDTQYF. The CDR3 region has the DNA TGTGCCAGCAGCTTGGCTTGGCTTCTCCAGGGGGATACGCAGTATTTT.

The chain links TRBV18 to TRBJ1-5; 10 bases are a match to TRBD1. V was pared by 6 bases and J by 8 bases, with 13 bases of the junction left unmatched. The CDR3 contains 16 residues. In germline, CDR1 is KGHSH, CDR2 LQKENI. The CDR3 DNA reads TGTGCCAGCTCCCCGAGCGAGGGAGGGACAGGGGAGCCCCAGCATTTT. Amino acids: CASSPSEGGTGEPQHF. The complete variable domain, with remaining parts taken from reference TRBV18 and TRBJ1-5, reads NAGVMQNPRHLVRRRGQEARLRCSPMKGHSHVYWYRQLPEEGLKFMVYLQKENIIDESGMPKERFSAEFPKEGPSILRIQQVVRGDSAAYFCASSPSEGGTGEPQHFGDGTRLSIL.

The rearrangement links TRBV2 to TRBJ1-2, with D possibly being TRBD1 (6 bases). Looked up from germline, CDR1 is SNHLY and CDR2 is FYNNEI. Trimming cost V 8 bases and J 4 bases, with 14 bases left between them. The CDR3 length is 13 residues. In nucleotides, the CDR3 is TGTGCCAGCGATCTACAGGGTAGCTATGGCTACACCTTC. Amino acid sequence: CASDLQGSYGYTF.

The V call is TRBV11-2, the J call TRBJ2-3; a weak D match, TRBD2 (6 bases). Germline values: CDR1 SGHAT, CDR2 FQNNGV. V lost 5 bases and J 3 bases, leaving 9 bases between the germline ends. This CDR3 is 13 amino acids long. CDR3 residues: CASSPGTTDTQYF. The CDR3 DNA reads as TGTGCCAGCAGCCCCGGGACTACAGATACGCAGTATTTT.

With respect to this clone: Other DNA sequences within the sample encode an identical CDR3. The CDR3 DNA is TGTGCCAGCAGCCCGGGACTTGGCACAGATACGCAGTATTTT. This encodes CASSPGLGTDTQYF. The rearrangement joins TRBV5-4 to TRBJ2-3; D possibly corresponds to TRBD2 (6 bases). The germline V and J ends were trimmed by 4 bases and 1 base, with 10 bases remaining between them. Germline V gene sequence: CDR1 SGHNT, CDR2 YYREEE (reference sequence). CDR3 length equals 14 residues. Full variable domain (rest looked up from reference TRBV5-4 and TRBJ2-3): ETGVTQSPTHLIKTRGQQVTLRCSSQSGHNTVSWYQQALGQGPQFIFQYYREEENGRGNFPPRFSGLQFPNYSSELNVNALELDDSALYLCASSPGLGTDTQYFGPGTRLTVL.

CDR3 sequence reads: CASSQELAGGTDTQYF. The CDR3 region has the DNA TGCGCCAGCAGCCAAGAACTAGCGGGGGGCACAGATACGCAGTATTTT. This sequence joins TRBV4-3 and TRBJ2-3; 11 bases match TRBD2. With V trimmed by 0 bases and J by 1 base, 0 bases remained unmatched. This CDR3 is built from 16 residues. Germline loops: CDR1 LGHNA, CDR2 YSLEER.

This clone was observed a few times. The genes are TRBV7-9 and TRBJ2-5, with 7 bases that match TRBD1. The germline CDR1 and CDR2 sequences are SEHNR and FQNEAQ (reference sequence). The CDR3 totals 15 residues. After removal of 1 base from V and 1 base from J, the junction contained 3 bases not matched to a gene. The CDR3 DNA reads TGTGCCAGCAGCTTAGAGACAGGGCTCCAAGAGACCCAGTACTTC. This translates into CASSLETGLQETQYF.

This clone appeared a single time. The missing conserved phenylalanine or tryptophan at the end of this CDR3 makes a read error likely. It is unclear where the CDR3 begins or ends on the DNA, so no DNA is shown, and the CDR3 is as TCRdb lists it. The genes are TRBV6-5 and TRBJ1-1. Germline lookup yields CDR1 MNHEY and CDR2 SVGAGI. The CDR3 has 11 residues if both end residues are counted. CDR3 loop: CASSYSGSVFL.

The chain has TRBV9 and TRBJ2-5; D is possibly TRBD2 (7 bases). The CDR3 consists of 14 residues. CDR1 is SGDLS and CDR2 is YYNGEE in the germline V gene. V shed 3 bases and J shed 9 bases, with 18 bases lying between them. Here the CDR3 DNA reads TGTGCCAGCAGCGAGGGGGGGACTTGGCGTTCCCAGTACTTC. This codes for CASSEGGTWRSQYF.

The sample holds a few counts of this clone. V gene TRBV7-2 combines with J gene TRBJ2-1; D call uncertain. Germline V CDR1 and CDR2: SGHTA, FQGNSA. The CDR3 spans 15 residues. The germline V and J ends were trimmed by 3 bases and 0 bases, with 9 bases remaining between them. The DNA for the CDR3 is TGTGCCAGCAGCTTCTCACAGAGCTCCTACAATGAGCAGTTCTTC. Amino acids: CASSFSQSSYNEQFF.

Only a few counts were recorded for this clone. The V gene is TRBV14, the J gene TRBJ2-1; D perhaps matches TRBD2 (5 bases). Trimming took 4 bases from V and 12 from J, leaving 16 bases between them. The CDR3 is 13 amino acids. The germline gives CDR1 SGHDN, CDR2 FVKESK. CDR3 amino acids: CASSPEGFERQFF. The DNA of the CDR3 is TGTGCCAGCAGCCCAGAGGGTTTCGAGCGGCAGTTCTTC.

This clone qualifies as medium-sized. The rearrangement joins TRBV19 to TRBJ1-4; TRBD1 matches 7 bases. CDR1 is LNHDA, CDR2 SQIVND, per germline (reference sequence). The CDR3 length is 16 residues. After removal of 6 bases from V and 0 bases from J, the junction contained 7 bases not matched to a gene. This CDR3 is CASRSDRFATNEKLFF. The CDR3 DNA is TGTGCCAGTAGATCGGACAGGTTTGCAACTAATGAAAAACTGTTTTTT.

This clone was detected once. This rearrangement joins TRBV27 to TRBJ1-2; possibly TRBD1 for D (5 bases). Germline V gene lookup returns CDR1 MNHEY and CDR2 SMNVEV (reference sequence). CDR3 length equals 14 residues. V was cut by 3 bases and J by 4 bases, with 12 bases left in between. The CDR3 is CASSFRDSSYGYTF. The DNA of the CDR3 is TGTGCCAGCAGTTTCAGGGACTCAAGCTATGGCTACACCTTC.

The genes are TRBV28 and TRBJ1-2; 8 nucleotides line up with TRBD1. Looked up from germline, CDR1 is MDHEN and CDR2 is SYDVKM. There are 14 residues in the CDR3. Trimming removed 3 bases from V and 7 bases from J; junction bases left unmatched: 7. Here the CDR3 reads CASSFLRGPTGYTF. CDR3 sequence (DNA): TGTGCCAGCAGTTTTCTCAGGGGGCCGACTGGCTACACCTTC.

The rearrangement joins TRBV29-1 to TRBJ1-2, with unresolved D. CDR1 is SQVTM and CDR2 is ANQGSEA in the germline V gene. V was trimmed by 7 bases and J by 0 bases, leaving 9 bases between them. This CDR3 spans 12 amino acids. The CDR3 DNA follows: TGCAGCGGGAGTAGCGCTAACTATGGCTACACCTTC. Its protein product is CSGSSANYGYTF.